This T cell receptor beta chain is drawn from a study of monozygotic twins with inflammatory bowel disease. Findings and caveats of the study: Healthy co-twins had higher TCRbeta inverse Simpson diversity than their IBD twins.

Total RNA was isolated from whole blood without T cell sorting. In the case of this clonotype: The antigen is not known.

Added by template switching were UMIs that each held a 6-nucleotide sample barcode. After re-calling the 5' RACE reads, TCRdb lists one entry per CDR3 protein, DNA absent. The table lists 210,000 or so distinct CDR3 sequences. The CDR3 loop spans 15 amino acids. Germline V gives CDR1 LNHDA, CDR2 SQIVND (reference sequence). This receptor was obtained from a human donor with ulcerative colitis or Crohn's disease, or a healthy co-twin of an affected twin (not recorded which). J is TRBJ2-1 and V is TRBV19; TCRdb outputs TRBD2, but without DNA this stays unchecked. Source material: blood. The CDR3 here is CASRLSGSSYNEQFF.